A selection of T cell receptor beta chains follows, all from one sample in a study of T-cell reconstitution after alpha-beta-depleted transplantation in children. TCRdb ran MiXCR on the PCR reads and lists one entry per CDR3 protein. The repertoire includes approximately 300,000 distinct CDR3 sequences, about 9.9% of them detected once, and around 20% sits in the top ten. The sequencing used peripheral blood, collected 180 days after TCRalphabeta/CD19-depleted stem cell transplant. The receptors here all came from a male patient under 10 years old who had a stem cell transplant for chronic granulomatous disease, so the T cells may come from the graft donor. CDR3s include the opening cysteine and the closing phenylalanine or tryptophan. A D gene is named only where the DNA matches it firmly. Only some rows state a clone size, as once, few, many or a class for expanded clones.

d_gene: TRBD2
abundance: many
v_gene: TRBV20-1
j_gene: TRBJ2-3
CDR3aa: CSARNSGERTDTQYF
CDR3nt: TGCAGTGCTAGAAATAGCGGGGAACGCACAGATACGCAGTATTTT

d_gene: TRBD1
abundance: NA
v_gene: TRBV2
j_gene: TRBJ2-7
CDR3aa: CASKLSRDSNEQYF
CDR3nt: TGTGCCAGCAAACTGTCCCGGGACAGTAACGAGCAGTACTTC

d_gene: NA
abundance: many
v_gene: TRBV5-1
j_gene: TRBJ2-1
CDR3aa: CASKDGHNEQFF
CDR3nt: TGCGCCAGCAAAGACGGGCACAATGAGCAGTTCTTC

d_gene: NA
abundance: NA
v_gene: TRBV18
j_gene: TRBJ1-3
CDR3aa: CASSPSVRSSGNTIYF
CDR3nt: TGTGCCAGCTCACCAAGTGTCAGGAGCTCTGGAAACACCATATATTTT

d_gene: NA
abundance: many
v_gene: TRBV29-1
j_gene: TRBJ2-1
CDR3aa: CSVEDSYNEQFF
CDR3nt: TGCAGCGTCGAGGACAGCTACAATGAGCAGTTCTTC

d_gene: NA
abundance: many
v_gene: TRBV19
j_gene: TRBJ1-1
CDR3aa: CASSISAVLNTEAFF
CDR3nt: TGTGCCAGTAGTATATCGGCAGTGTTGAACACTGAAGCTTTCTTT

d_gene: NA
abundance: many
v_gene: TRBV19
j_gene: TRBJ1-5
CDR3aa: CASTPRVGDNPQHF
CDR3nt: TGTGCCAGTACCCCCCGTGTGGGGGATAATCCCCAGCATTTT

d_gene: NA
abundance: few
v_gene: TRBV5-4
j_gene: TRBJ2-5
CDR3aa: CASSSGGLEGETQYF
CDR3nt: TGTGCCAGCAGTTCTGGGGGGCTAGAAGGGGAGACCCAGTACTTC

d_gene: NA
abundance: many
v_gene: TRBV20-1
j_gene: TRBJ1-1
CDR3aa: CSARLMARANTEAFF
CDR3nt: TGCAGTGCTAGGCTAATGGCCAGGGCCAACACTGAAGCTTTCTTT

d_gene: TRBD1
abundance: many
v_gene: TRBV20-1
j_gene: TRBJ1-6
CDR3aa: CSARRQGANSPLHF
CDR3nt: TGCAGTGCTAGGAGACAGGGGGCAAATTCACCCCTCCACTTT

d_gene: NA
abundance: many
v_gene: TRBV12-3/TRBV12-4
j_gene: TRBJ1-5
CDR3aa: CASSLGKGSGNQPQHF
CDR3nt: TGTGCCAGCAGTTTAGGTAAGGGGAGCGGCAATCAGCCCCAGCATTTT

d_gene: NA
abundance: many
v_gene: TRBV4-2
j_gene: TRBJ1-5
CDR3aa: CASSLDHSNQPQHF
CDR3nt: TGTGCCAGCAGCCTAGACCATAGCAATCAGCCCCAGCATTTT

d_gene: NA
abundance: NA
v_gene: TRBV23-1
j_gene: TRBJ2-5
CDR3aa: CASSHFFVPRRETQYF
CDR3nt: TGCGCCAGCAGTCACTTCTTTGTTCCACGGCGGGAGACCCAGTACTTC